This TCR beta chain was observed in a study of T cell responses to AZD1222 COVID-19 vaccine. Study summary: Recipients boosted at about 4 weeks or about 12 weeks are pooled. Overall study results and limits: Most donors were white British, females outnumbered males, and clonal diversity was possibly underestimated. Compared with day 0, the breadth and depth of the Spike-specific TCR repertoire rose significantly after two doses of AZD1222. Unmutated variant regions are reportedly targeted by nearly half of spike-specific TCRs.

Assay: immunoSEQ multiplex PCR; the TCRdb copy retains only in-frame clones and omits some. The sample has 100,000 to 150,000 clones; roughly nine tenths are singletons. Comment on this clone: The antigen remains unidentified.

The germline V gene has CDR1 SEHNR and CDR2 FQNEAQ (reference sequence). The CDR3 has 15 residues. V was shortened by 3 bases and J by 6 bases, with 16 bases between the two germline ends. The gene calls are TRBV7-9 and TRBJ2-3; D is perhaps TRBD2 (5 bases). This TCR was recovered from an adult in good health. The input for sequencing was peripheral blood, taken on day 0 of AZD1222 vaccination. The CDR3 is CASSLFGGKGDTQYF. CDR3 sequence (DNA): TGTGCCAGCAGCTTGTTCGGAGGAAAAGGGGATACGCAGTATTTT.